These T cell receptor beta chains were read from a single sample in a study of early T cells in non-severe SARS-CoV-2 infection. TCRdb processed the 5' RACE reads anew with MiXCR; each CDR3 protein has one entry. The data show 100,000 to 150,000 distinct CDR3 sequences, about 15% seen once. The sample comprised whole blood. Source of these receptors: an adult who was a healthcare worker with PCR-confirmed SARS-CoV-2 infection or an uninfected control (not recorded which). CDR3s include the opening cysteine and the closing phenylalanine or tryptophan. Fields, in order: D gene, V gene, clone size, J gene, CDR3 protein, CDR3 DNA. A D gene is named only where the DNA matches it firmly. A row's size may be missing; if present it is once, few, many or a size class.

.	TRBV6-1	.	TRBJ1-5	CASSVQGSQPQHF	TGTGCCAGCAGTGTACAGGGATCTCAGCCCCAGCATTTT
.	TRBV7-9	few	TRBJ1-1	CASSLHGQPEAFF	TGTGCCAGCAGCTTACATGGACAGCCTGAAGCTTTCTTT
.	TRBV29-1	many	TRBJ2-7	CSVTRGDEQYF	TGCAGCGTTACAAGAGGAGACGAGCAGTACTTC
.	TRBV11-2	few	TRBJ2-7	CASSFGASWDEQYF	TGTGCCAGCAGCTTCGGGGCCTCCTGGGACGAGCAGTACTTC
.	TRBV18	many	TRBJ1-2	CASSPDANYGYTF	TGTGCCAGCTCACCGGACGCTAACTATGGCTACACCTTC
.	TRBV18	.	TRBJ2-5	CASSREIKETQYF	TGTGCCAGCTCACGGGAAATTAAAGAGACCCAGTACTTC
.	TRBV30	.	TRBJ2-3	CAWSPPMGRERWGRATDTQYF	TGTGCCTGGAGTCCCCCCATGGGCAGGGAAAGGTGGGGCAGGGCCACAGATACGCAGTATTTT
.	TRBV3-1	.	TRBJ1-1	CASSQGRVTEAFF	TGTGCCAGCAGCCAAGGGCGGGTCACTGAAGCTTTCTTT
.	TRBV20-1	.	TRBJ1-1	CSARGGRIEAFF	TGCAGTGCTAGAGGGGGACGGATTGAAGCTTTCTTT
.	TRBV11-3	.	TRBJ2-2	CASSPSFGGTGELFF	TGTGCCAGCAGCCCCTCCTTCGGGGGCACCGGGGAGCTGTTTTTT
.	TRBV9	few	TRBJ1-1	CASSTHGKTEAFF	TGTGCCAGCAGCACCCACGGGAAAACTGAAGCTTTCTTT
.	TRBV4-2	.	TRBJ2-5	CASSQDRGAETQYF	TGTGCCAGCAGCCAAGACAGGGGGGCAGAGACCCAGTACTTC
TRBD2	TRBV10-1	many	TRBJ2-5	CASSEASGQETQYF	TGCGCCAGCAGTGAGGCTAGCGGACAAGAGACCCAGTACTTC
.	TRBV5-5	few	TRBJ2-2	CASSLGVWIGGELFF	TGTGCCAGCAGCTTAGGCGTTTGGATTGGCGGGGAGCTGTTTTTT
TRBD1	TRBV2	few	TRBJ2-6	CASSAGQEVSGANVLTF	TGTGCCAGCAGTGCGGGACAGGAGGTGTCTGGGGCCAACGTCCTGACTTTC
TRBD1	TRBV30	few	TRBJ2-2	CAWRGQGETGELFF	TGTGCCTGGAGGGGACAGGGAGAGACCGGGGAGCTGTTTTTT
.	TRBV6-5	few	TRBJ1-6	CASSYSPREGNSPLHF	TGTGCCAGCAGTTACTCCCCCCGCGAGGGTAATTCACCCCTCCACTTT
.	TRBV18	few	TRBJ1-2	CASSPRVGGKGYTF	TGTGCCAGCTCACCACGGGTCGGAGGGAAGGGCTACACCTTC
.	TRBV12-3/TRBV12-4	.	TRBJ2-1	CASSLEQGLNEQFF	TGTGCCAGCAGTTTGGAACAGGGTCTGAATGAGCAGTTCTTC
TRBD1	TRBV2	few	TRBJ2-5	CASGTGGEETQYF	TGTGCCAGCGGGACAGGGGGGGAAGAGACCCAGTACTTC
.	TRBV4-1	.	TRBJ1-1	CASSQIRGTEAFF	TGCGCCAGCAGCCAAATCCGGGGAACTGAAGCTTTCTTT
.	TRBV13	.	TRBJ2-1	CASNRDRSEQFF	TGTGCCAGCAACAGGGATCGGAGTGAGCAGTTCTTC
.	TRBV9	.	TRBJ2-3	CASSQTPDTQYF	TGTGCCAGCAGTCAGACCCCAGATACGCAGTATTTT
TRBD1	TRBV11-1	.	TRBJ2-2	CASRHKRQGLSTGELFF	TGTGCCAGCAGACATAAGCGACAGGGATTGTCCACCGGGGAGCTGTTTTTT
TRBD2	TRBV12-3/TRBV12-4	.	TRBJ2-1	CASRLRIAGPNEQFF	TGTGCCAGTAGACTGAGGATAGCGGGACCCAATGAGCAGTTCTTC
TRBD1	TRBV20-1	few	TRBJ1-6	CSARDRLSYNSPLHF	TGCAGTGCAAGGGACAGACTCTCCTATAATTCACCCCTCCACTTT
TRBD2	TRBV5-4	few	TRBJ2-5	CASSSASERGGQETQYF	TGTGCCAGCAGCTCGGCTTCGGAGCGGGGGGGGCAAGAGACCCAGTACTTC
.	TRBV27	.	TRBJ2-5	CASMAEAQYF	TGTGCCAGCATGGCAGAGGCCCAGTACTTC
.	TRBV10-3	many	TRBJ1-5	CAIRGGNNQPQHF	TGTGCCATCAGGGGGGGGAACAATCAGCCCCAGCATTTT
.	TRBV29-1	few	TRBJ1-1	CSVATTNTEAFF	TGCAGCGTTGCGACCACGAACACTGAAGCTTTCTTT
.	TRBV5-1	few	TRBJ2-2	CASSLSDAGELFF	TGCGCCAGCAGCTTGTCGGACGCCGGGGAGCTGTTTTTT